These T cell receptor beta chains were read from a single sample in a study of shared T cell receptors in the human thymus. Here immunoSEQ multiplex PCR was the method, and the copy in TCRdb shows in-frame clones only, minus some. The data contain some 700,000 clones, 75% to 90% of them singletons. These same data were also listed under a study on human thymus T cells.

The source material was thymocytes. Every receptor here comes from a girl under three years old with a congenital heart defect. Each CDR3 is given with its conserved first and last residue. Fields, in order: CDR3 protein, CDR3 DNA, J gene, clone size, D gene, V gene. D genes are given only for firm matches. Some rows have no size entry. The others give once, few or many, or a class for an expanded clone.

CASSPATGSETGELFF	TGTGCCAGTAGTCCGGCGACAGGCTCAGAGACCGGGGAGCTGTTTTTT	TRBJ2-2	.	.	TRBV19
CASSDAPLGGWTEAFF	TGTGCCAGCAGCGATGCACCTTTAGGGGGTTGGACTGAAGCTTTCTTT	TRBJ1-1	.	.	TRBV7-9
CASRPRAQGSGANVLTF	TGTGCCAGCAGACCACGGGCACAGGGCTCTGGGGCCAACGTCCTGACTTTC	TRBJ2-6	.	.	TRBV2
CASSLPQGETNEKLFF	TGTGCCAGCAGTCTACCCCAGGGGGAAACTAATGAAAAACTGTTTTTT	TRBJ1-4	.	TRBD1	TRBV28
CASSLGPPWSYEQYF	TGTGCCAGCAGCTTGGGGCCCCCATGGAGCTACGAGCAGTACTTC	TRBJ2-7	.	.	TRBV5-5
CASSQTGGHYNEQFF	TGTGCCTCCTCCCAAACGGGGGGGCACTACAATGAGCAGTTCTTC	TRBJ2-1	.	TRBD2	TRBV5-4
CASARQGGETQYF	TGCGCCAGCGCAAGACAGGGTGGGGAGACCCAGTACTTC	TRBJ2-5	.	TRBD1	TRBV10-1
CSARGGRRTHDVTNYGYTF	TGCAGCGCCCGGGGAGGGAGGAGGACCCACGACGTGACGAACTATGGCTACACCTTC	TRBJ1-2	.	.	TRBV29-1
CARRQAWEAKDSGNTIYF	TGTGCCAGAAGACAGGCATGGGAAGCTAAAGACTCTGGAAACACCATATATTTT	TRBJ1-3	.	.	TRBV19
CASKDRDHDEQYF	TGTGCCAGCAAAGACAGGGACCACGACGAGCAGTACTTC	TRBJ2-7	.	TRBD1	TRBV28
CASRDGTTNEQFF	TGTGCCAGCAGGGACGGGACAACCAATGAGCAGTTCTTC	TRBJ2-1	once	.	TRBV2
CASSLVLGQVGLGYTF	TGTGCCAGCAGCTTAGTATTGGGACAGGTGGGGTTGGGCTACACCTTC	TRBJ1-2	.	TRBD1	TRBV7-9
CASSLHTGEERETQYF	TGTGCCAGCAGCTTGCACACAGGGGAAGAACGAGAGACCCAGTACTTC	TRBJ2-5	.	TRBD1	TRBV5-4
CASSLAGVNTGELFF	TGTGCCAGCAGCCTAGCAGGGGTGAACACCGGGGAGCTGTTTTTT	TRBJ2-2	.	.	TRBV7-3
CASSLQGTRYSMNTEAFF	TGTGCCAGCAGCTTACAGGGAACCCGCTACTCCATGAACACTGAAGCTTTCTTT	TRBJ1-1	.	.	TRBV11-1
CASSQDLGPPTRIKGYTF	TGTGCCAGCAGCCAAGATCTTGGCCCCCCGACAAGGATTAAGGGCTACACCTTC	TRBJ1-2	.	.	TRBV4-2
CASSYLSGSYNSPLHF	TGTGCCAGCAGTTACCTGAGTGGCTCCTATAATTCACCCCTCCACTTT	TRBJ1-6	.	.	TRBV6-5
CASSFLSRPGANYGYTF	TGCGCCAGCAGCTTTCTCTCACGACCGGGAGCTAACTATGGCTACACCTTC	TRBJ1-2	.	.	TRBV5-1
CAWPKPGQDYGYTF	TGTGCCTGGCCCAAACCGGGACAGGACTATGGCTACACCTTC	TRBJ1-2	.	TRBD1	TRBV30
CASSQTGTMTSYEQYF	TGCGCCAGCAGCCAAACCGGGACAATGACCTCCTACGAGCAGTACTTC	TRBJ2-7	.	.	TRBV4-1